Described below is a single T cell receptor (beta chain) sequence and its context. The data were obtained in a study of T cell responses to AZD1222 COVID-19 vaccine. Sequencing used immunoSEQ multiplex PCR; TCRdb keeps in-frame clones, though not all of them. The sample lists about 140,000 clones; roughly 89% were seen once. The germline V gene encodes CDR1 SGHAT and CDR2 FQNNGV. CDR3 length equals 13 residues. The ends were cut back, 5 bases at V and 0 bases at J, with 7 bases in the middle. The rearrangement joins TRBV11-2 to TRBJ1-1; D gene uncertain. This receptor was obtained from an adult in good health. The sequencing here drew on peripheral blood, taken on day 0 of AZD1222 vaccination. CDR3 sequence reads: CASSPSMNTEAFF. For the CDR3, the DNA is TGTGCCAGCAGCCCCAGTATGAACACTGAAGCTTTCTTT.